Listed below are T cell receptor beta chains from one sample, sequenced in a study of cytotoxic CD8 clonotypes in ibrutinib-treated CLL. Only in-frame clones appear in the TCRdb table, and some are missing; sequencing was by immunoSEQ multiplex PCR. The sample consists of some 300,000 clones, roughly 85% of them appearing once. The source material was PBMCs, sampled before ibrutinib treatment. The receptors were sampled from a human donor with chronic lymphocytic leukemia. The CDR3 runs from the conserved cysteine through the conserved F or W. Each record gives: CDR3 DNA, CDR3 protein, CDR3 length, clone size, J gene, D gene, V gene. The D gene is left open where the match is weak. Not all rows give a size; the values are once, few, many and, for expanded clones, a class.

cdr3_nt: TGTGCCAGCTCACCAGCCGCGGGAGGCCTAGATGAGCAGTTCTTC
cdr3_aa: CASSPAAGGLDEQFF
cdr3_length: 15
clone_size: once
j_call: TRBJ2-1
d_call: TRBD2
v_call: TRBV18

cdr3_nt: TGTGCCAGCAGCTGGGACAGGGCCGGCTACACCTTC
cdr3_aa: CASSWDRAGYTF
cdr3_length: 12
clone_size: NA
j_call: TRBJ1-2
d_call: TRBD1
v_call: TRBV7-2

cdr3_nt: TGTGCCAGCAGCGTAGTCGGTTTCAATGAGCAGTTCTTC
cdr3_aa: CASSVVGFNEQFF
cdr3_length: 13
clone_size: NA
j_call: TRBJ2-1
d_call: NA
v_call: TRBV9

cdr3_nt: TGTGCCACCAAAGCGGGACAGCACTCCTACGAGCAGTACTTC
cdr3_aa: CATKAGQHSYEQYF
cdr3_length: 14
clone_size: NA
j_call: TRBJ2-7
d_call: NA
v_call: TRBV15

cdr3_nt: TGTGCCAGTATTGGGGTACCGAACACTGAAGCTTTCTTT
cdr3_aa: CASIGVPNTEAFF
cdr3_length: 13
clone_size: NA
j_call: TRBJ1-1
d_call: NA
v_call: TRBV19

cdr3_nt: TGTGCCAGCAGCGTAGGACTAGCGGGAGCCTACGAGCAGTACTTC
cdr3_aa: CASSVGLAGAYEQYF
cdr3_length: 15
clone_size: few
j_call: TRBJ2-7
d_call: TRBD2
v_call: TRBV9

cdr3_nt: TGTGCAAGTCGACCAAGGACTAGCGGGAGTGACGATGAGCAGTTCTTC
cdr3_aa: CASRPRTSGSDDEQFF
cdr3_length: 16
clone_size: NA
j_call: TRBJ2-1
d_call: NA
v_call: TRBV12-2

cdr3_nt: TGTGCCAGCAGCGCCGCCACCTATGGCTACACCTTC
cdr3_aa: CASSAATYGYTF
cdr3_length: 12
clone_size: NA
j_call: TRBJ1-2
d_call: NA
v_call: TRBV9

cdr3_nt: TGTGCCAGCAGTTCCCCCCATATGACAGGTCAGAGGGAGCAGTACTTC
cdr3_aa: CASSSPHMTGQREQYF
cdr3_length: 16
clone_size: NA
j_call: TRBJ2-7
d_call: NA
v_call: TRBV6-5

cdr3_nt: TGCGCCAGCAGCCACCGATCGCTAGCGGACACAGATACGCAGTATTTT
cdr3_aa: CASSHRSLADTDTQYF
cdr3_length: 16
clone_size: NA
j_call: TRBJ2-3
d_call: TRBD2
v_call: TRBV4-3

cdr3_nt: TGTGCCAGCAGCCGACAGGTGAGGAACACTGAAGCTTTCTTT
cdr3_aa: CASSRQVRNTEAFF
cdr3_length: 14
clone_size: NA
j_call: TRBJ1-1
d_call: NA
v_call: TRBV7-8

cdr3_nt: TGTGCCATCAGTGAGACCCCGAGCTCTGGAAACACCATATATTTT
cdr3_aa: CAISETPSSGNTIYF
cdr3_length: 15
clone_size: NA
j_call: TRBJ1-3
d_call: NA
v_call: TRBV10-3

cdr3_nt: TGTGCCAGCAGCTGGACAGGGACAGGGGGTAGCTCCTACAATGAGCAGTTCTTC
cdr3_aa: CASSWTGTGGSSYNEQFF
cdr3_length: 18
clone_size: NA
j_call: TRBJ2-1
d_call: TRBD1
v_call: TRBV5-8

cdr3_nt: TGTGCCAGCAGCCCAGGTTTGAACACTGAAGCTTTCTTT
cdr3_aa: CASSPGLNTEAFF
cdr3_length: 13
clone_size: NA
j_call: TRBJ1-1
d_call: NA
v_call: TRBV7-6

cdr3_nt: TGTGCCAGCAGGGACGAAAGCGGGGGGTCCTACAGTGAGCAGTTCTTC
cdr3_aa: CASRDESGGSYSEQFF
cdr3_length: 16
clone_size: NA
j_call: TRBJ2-1
d_call: TRBD2
v_call: TRBV5-6

cdr3_nt: TGTGCCAGCAGCCAAGATGGGCCGTTTGAGGGGGCGGTCTACAATGAGCAGTTCTTC
cdr3_aa: CASSQDGPFEGAVYNEQFF
cdr3_length: 19
clone_size: NA
j_call: TRBJ2-1
d_call: TRBD1
v_call: TRBV14

cdr3_nt: TGTGCCAGCAGCGAGACGGGACAAGGGGACTATGGCTACACCTTC
cdr3_aa: CASSETGQGDYGYTF
cdr3_length: 15
clone_size: NA
j_call: TRBJ1-2
d_call: NA
v_call: TRBV5-5

cdr3_nt: TGCGCCAGCAGTGGGGGGTGGAATGAGCAGTTCTTC
cdr3_aa: CASSGGWNEQFF
cdr3_length: 12
clone_size: NA
j_call: TRBJ2-1
d_call: NA
v_call: TRBV10-1